A single sample is the source of the 14 T cell receptor beta chains below, sequenced in a study of beta chain features in type 1 diabetes (dated by TCRdb to 2017 to 2018). The library was produced with the immunoSEQ multiplex PCR assay. The entire amount of isolated RNA was reverse transcribed using the High Capacity cDNA Reverse Transcription Kit, so the sequenced TCRB transcripts were expressed ones. Sourced from immuneACCESS, this table was stored by TCRdb with only in-frame sequences that have V and J called. A share of the clones is absent; for the studies checked, an unresolved V gene accounts for under half, and the remainder has no known explanation. Present in this sample are under 550,000 clones, roughly an eighth of which were seen just once. The ten most abundant clones make up approximately 0.05% of the sample. Sequencing was done on a sample of naive CD4+ T cells from blood. This specimen's cell subset or site label, interpreted: true naive CD4+ T cells. The receptors here all came from a woman between 18 and 29 years old in good health.

This clone was counted a few times. Other nucleotide sequences from this sample produce the same CDR3. The V call is TRBV2, the J call TRBJ2-1, with 7 bases that match TRBD1. This CDR3 region has 15 residues. With 3 bases clipped from V and 2 bases from J, the junction kept 4 bases outside the gene matches. CDR1 and CDR2 (germline): SNHLY, FYNNEI. CDR3 sequence reads: CASSDEQGTYNEQFF. The CDR3 DNA is TGTGCCAGCAGTGACGAACAGGGGACCTACAATGAGCAGTTCTTC.

This clone was found a few times. The V and J genes are TRBV7-2 and TRBJ2-2; D gene uncertain. Looked up from germline, CDR1 is SGHTA and CDR2 is FQGNSA. V gave up 0 bases and J gave up 7 bases, with 9 bases separating them. The CDR3 has 14 amino acids. Written as DNA, the CDR3 is TGTGCCAGCAGCTTAGCTGTCCGGAGCGGGGAGCTGTTTTTT. It yields the protein CASSLAVRSGELFF. Full variable domain (remainder filled in from reference TRBV7-2 and TRBJ2-2): GAGVSQSPSNKVTEKGKDVELRCDPISGHTALYWYRQSLGQGLEFLIYFQGNSAPDKSGLPSDRFSAERTGGSVSTLTIQRTQQEDSAVYLCASSLAVRSGELFFGEGSRLTVL.

There are a few counts of this clone. The rearrangement joins TRBV5-4 to TRBJ2-1; D call uncertain. The germline V gene has CDR1 SGHNT and CDR2 YYREEE (reference sequence). Between the trimmed V and J ends, which lost 7 bases and 2 bases, there was a span of 10 bases. The CDR3 length is 13 residues. The CDR3 sequence is CASGPRAYNEQFF. The CDR3 nucleotides are TGTGCCAGCGGTCCTAGGGCCTACAATGAGCAGTTCTTC.

The chain couples TRBV29-1 to TRBJ2-7, with D unresolved. Deletions cut 2 bases from V and 4 bases from J, with 6 bases between. This CDR3 region has 11 residues. Germline V gene data show CDR1 as SQVTM and CDR2 as ANQGSEA. The CDR3 protein is CSVETAYEQYF. The DNA of the CDR3 is TGCAGCGTTGAAACAGCTTACGAGCAGTACTTC.

The chain joins TRBV29-1 to TRBJ1-4, with a tentative D call TRBD1 (5 bases). Trimming took off 4 bases at V and 0 bases at J, with 15 bases between the two ends. CDR3 length: 16 residues. Germline V gives CDR1 SQVTM, CDR2 ANQGSEA. The CDR3 DNA follows: TGCAGCGTTGTAGTGGGGCCCTTTGCAACTAATGAAAAACTGTTTTTT. It encodes CSVVVGPFATNEKLFF.

J is TRBJ1-5 and V is TRBV6-6, with D unclear. Deletions cut 1 base from V and 6 bases from J, with 7 bases between. Per germline, CDR1 MNHNY and CDR2 SVGAGI (reference sequence). The CDR3 runs 13 residues. The CDR3 sequence is CASSYLDGQPQHF. The CDR3 DNA reads TGTGCCAGCAGTTACTTGGATGGTCAGCCCCAGCATTTT.

This sequence joins TRBV9 and TRBJ2-5; 7 bases agree with TRBD1. Trimming removed 0 bases from V and 4 bases from J; junction bases left unmatched: 9. This CDR3 has 16 residues. The V gene's germline CDR1 is SGDLS and CDR2 YYNGEE. CDR3 amino acids: CASSVEPTRTGETQYF. The CDR3 bases are TGTGCCAGCAGCGTAGAGCCCACGAGGACAGGAGAGACCCAGTACTTC.

A few counts support this clone. This chain joins TRBV29-1 and TRBJ1-1; D might be TRBD1 (6 bases). Germline CDR1 and CDR2: SQVTM and ANQGSEA. This CDR3 region has 14 residues. Trimming cost V 7 bases and J 5 bases, with 20 bases left between them. The CDR3 bases are TGCAGCGCTGGGTACAGGGATTGGAAAACTGAAGCTTTCTTT. As protein: CSAGYRDWKTEAFF.

This clone has only a few counts. The chain is built from TRBV7-3 and TRBJ2-3; D ambiguous. CDR1 is SGHTA and CDR2 is FQGTGA in the germline V gene. V was shortened by 5 bases and J by 4 bases, with 10 bases between the two germline ends. CDR3 length equals 13 residues. The CDR3 DNA reads TGTGCCAGCAGCCCTCGGAGTGCAGATACGCAGTATTTT. It yields the protein CASSPRSADTQYF.

The chain joins TRBV15 to TRBJ1-2; D call uncertain. This CDR3 region has 14 residues. Germline-derived CDR1 and CDR2 are LNHNV and YYDKDF (reference sequence). Trimming stripped 2 bases from V and 4 bases from J, with 11 bases between. In DNA, the CDR3 is TGTGCCACCAGCAGAAAATCGGACGGCTATGGCTACACCTTC. Translating it yields CATSRKSDGYGYTF.

This clone has a handful of counts. V usage is TRBV7-8 and J usage is TRBJ2-5, with D perhaps matching TRBD2 (5 bases). The germline V gene encodes CDR1 SGHVS and CDR2 FQNEAQ. The V and J ends lost 8 bases and 5 bases respectively, with 15 bases between them. The CDR3 consists of 13 residues. The CDR3 sequence is CASLGGLVETQYF. The CDR3 DNA reads TGTGCCAGCCTTGGAGGCCTAGTGGAGACCCAGTACTTC.

The chain has TRBV14 and TRBJ2-7, with 7 bases lining up with TRBD1. The CDR3 spans 13 residues. Germline CDR1 is SGHDN and CDR2 is FVKESK. Unmatched junction bases numbered 9, after V lost 2 bases and J lost 11 bases. The DNA for the CDR3 is TGTGCCAGCAGCCAAACCCTTACAGGGGCTAAGTACGTC. This translates into CASSQTLTGAKYV.

V is TRBV7-3 and J is TRBJ2-1, with unresolved D. V was cut by 4 bases and J by 9 bases, with 13 bases left in between. There are 13 residues in the CDR3. CDR1 SGHTA and CDR2 FQGTGA come from the germline V gene. Here the CDR3 DNA reads TGTGCCAGCAGCTCAGACCCGTACGGTGAGCAGTTCTTC. It yields the protein CASSSDPYGEQFF.

This CDR3 reads CASSLYNVGQQETQYF. In nucleotides, the CDR3 is TGTGCCAGCAGCTTGTACAATGTGGGACAGCAAGAGACCCAGTACTTC. The chain couples TRBV5-4 to TRBJ2-5; 7 nucleotides match TRBD1. The germline V gene has CDR1 SGHNT and CDR2 YYREEE (reference sequence). This CDR3 contains 16 residues. Germline trimming cut 1 base from V and 2 bases from J; bases unmatched to any gene: 8.